This T cell receptor beta chain was captured by sequencing in a study of T cell repertoires in cytomegalovirus infection. Study overall: Public TCR beta signatures indicated both CMV infection and matching HLA type.

The CDR3 loop spans 15 amino acids. The V gene lost 4 bases and the J gene lost 0 bases, with 10 bases spanning the gap. This clonotype was seen more than once but under ten times. Its cognate antigen is unknown. Overall study results and limits: HLA-C-restricted CMV-specific TCR beta clonotypes prevailed in the ex vivo response.

TCRdb ran MiXCR on the reads and lists one entry per CDR3 protein. The sample holds a few hundred thousand distinct CDR3 sequences, roughly an eighth seen once. J is TRBJ2-4 and V is TRBV12-3 or TRBV12-4, with D unclear. The receptor was isolated from a human donor in good health (CMV status not recorded). Some clones in this sample may be carry-over from other donors' samples. The sample taken for sequencing was PBMCs. In DNA, the CDR3 is TGTGCCAGCAGTTGGGCCTCTTTAGCCAAAAACATTCAGTACTTC. Translating it yields CASSWASLAKNIQYF.